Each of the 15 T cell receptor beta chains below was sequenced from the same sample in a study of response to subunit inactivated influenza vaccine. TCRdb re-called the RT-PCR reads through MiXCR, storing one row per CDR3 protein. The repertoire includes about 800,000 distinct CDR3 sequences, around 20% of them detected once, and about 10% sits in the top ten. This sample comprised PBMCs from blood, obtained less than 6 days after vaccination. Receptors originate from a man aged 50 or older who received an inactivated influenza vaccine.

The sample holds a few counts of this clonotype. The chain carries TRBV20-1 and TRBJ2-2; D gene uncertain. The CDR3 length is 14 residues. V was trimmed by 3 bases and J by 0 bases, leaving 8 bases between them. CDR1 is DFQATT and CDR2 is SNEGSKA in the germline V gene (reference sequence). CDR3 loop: CSASVGTNTGELFF. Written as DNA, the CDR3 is TGCAGTGCTAGCGTGGGAACGAACACCGGGGAGCTGTTTTTT.

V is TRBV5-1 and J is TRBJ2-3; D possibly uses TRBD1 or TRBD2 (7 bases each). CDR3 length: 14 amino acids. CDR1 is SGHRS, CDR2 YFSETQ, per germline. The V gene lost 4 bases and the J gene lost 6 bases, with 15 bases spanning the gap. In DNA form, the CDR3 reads TGCGCCAGCAGCATACGACAGGGAGGGGATACGCAGTATTTT. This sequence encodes CASSIRQGGDTQYF.

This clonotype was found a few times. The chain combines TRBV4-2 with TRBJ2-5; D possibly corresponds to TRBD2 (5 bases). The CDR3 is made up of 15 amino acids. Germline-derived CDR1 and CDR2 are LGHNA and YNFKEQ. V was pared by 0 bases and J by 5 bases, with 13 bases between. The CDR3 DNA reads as TGTGCCAGCAGCCAAGAGAGGGCCACGACGGAGACCCAGTACTTC. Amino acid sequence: CASSQERATTETQYF.

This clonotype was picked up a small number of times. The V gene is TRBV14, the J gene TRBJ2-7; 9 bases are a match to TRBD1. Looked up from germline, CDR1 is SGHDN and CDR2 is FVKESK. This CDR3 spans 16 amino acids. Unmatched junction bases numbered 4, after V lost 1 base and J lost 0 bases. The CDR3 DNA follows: TGTGCCAGCAGCCAAGCCCCGGGACAGGGCTCCTACGAGCAGTACTTC. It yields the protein CASSQAPGQGSYEQYF. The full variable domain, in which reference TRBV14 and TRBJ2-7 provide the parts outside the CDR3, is EAGVTQFPSHSVIEKGQTVTLRCDPISGHDNLYWYRRVMGKEIKFLLHFVKESKQDESGMPNNRFLAERTGGTYSTLKVQPAELEDSGVYFCASSQAPGQGSYEQYFGPGTRLTVT.

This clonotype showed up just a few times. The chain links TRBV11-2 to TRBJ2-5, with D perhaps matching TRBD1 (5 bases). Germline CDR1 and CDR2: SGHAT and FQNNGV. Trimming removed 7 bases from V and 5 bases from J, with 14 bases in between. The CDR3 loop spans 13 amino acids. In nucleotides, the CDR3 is TGTGCCAGCACCATGGACATAATTGAGACCCAGTACTTC. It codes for CASTMDIIETQYF. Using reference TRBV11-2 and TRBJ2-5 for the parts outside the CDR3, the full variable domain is EAGVAQSPRYKIIEKRQSVAFWCNPISGHATLYWYQQILGQGPKLLIQFQNNGVVDDSQLPKDRFSAERLKGVDSTLKIQPAKLEDSAVYLCASTMDIIETQYFGPGTRLLVL.

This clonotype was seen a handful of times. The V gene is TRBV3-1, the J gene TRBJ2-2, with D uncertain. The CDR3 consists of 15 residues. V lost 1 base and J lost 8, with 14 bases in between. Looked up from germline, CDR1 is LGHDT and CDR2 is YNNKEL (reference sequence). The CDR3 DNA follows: TGTGCCAGCAGCCAAGTGGCGGCAGCCAGGGGGGAGCTGTTTTTT. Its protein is CASSQVAAARGELFF. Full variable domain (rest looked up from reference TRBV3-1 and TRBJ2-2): DTAVSQTPKYLVTQMGNDKSIKCEQNLGHDTMYWYKQDSKKFLKIMFSYNNKELIINETVPNRFSPKSPDKAHLNLHINSLELGDSAVYFCASSQVAAARGELFFGEGSRLTVL.

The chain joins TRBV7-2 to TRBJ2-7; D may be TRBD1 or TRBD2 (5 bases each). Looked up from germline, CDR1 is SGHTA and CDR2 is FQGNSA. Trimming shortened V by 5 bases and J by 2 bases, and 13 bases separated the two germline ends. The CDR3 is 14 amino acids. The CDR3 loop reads CASSPWDGPYEQYF. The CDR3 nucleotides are TGTGCCAGCAGCCCCTGGGACGGACCCTACGAGCAGTACTTC. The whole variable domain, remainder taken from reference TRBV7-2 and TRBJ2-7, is GAGVSQSPSNKVTEKGKDVELRCDPISGHTALYWYRQSLGQGLEFLIYFQGNSAPDKSGLPSDRFSAERTGGSVSTLTIQRTQQEDSAVYLCASSPWDGPYEQYFGPGTRLTVT.

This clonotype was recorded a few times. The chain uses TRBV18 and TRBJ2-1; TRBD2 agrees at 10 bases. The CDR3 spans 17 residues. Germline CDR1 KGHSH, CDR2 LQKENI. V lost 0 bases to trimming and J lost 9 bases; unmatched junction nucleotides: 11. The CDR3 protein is CASSPPSQRGGLGEQFF. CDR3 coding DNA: TGTGCCAGCTCACCACCCTCCCAGCGGGGGGGCCTGGGTGAGCAGTTCTTC.

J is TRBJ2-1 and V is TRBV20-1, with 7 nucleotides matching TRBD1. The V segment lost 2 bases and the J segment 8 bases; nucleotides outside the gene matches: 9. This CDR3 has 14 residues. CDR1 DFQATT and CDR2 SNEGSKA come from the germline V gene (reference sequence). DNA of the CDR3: TGCAGTGCTAGAAGAGAGGGGGCGACCGATGAGCAGTTCTTC. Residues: CSARREGATDEQFF.

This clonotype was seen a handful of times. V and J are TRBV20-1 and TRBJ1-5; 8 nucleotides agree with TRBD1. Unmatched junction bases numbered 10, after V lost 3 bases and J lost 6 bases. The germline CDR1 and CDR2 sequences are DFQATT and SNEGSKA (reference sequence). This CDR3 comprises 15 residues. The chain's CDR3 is CSARVLTGAGQPQHF. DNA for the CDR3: TGCAGTGCTAGGGTTTTGACAGGGGCTGGTCAGCCCCAGCATTTT.

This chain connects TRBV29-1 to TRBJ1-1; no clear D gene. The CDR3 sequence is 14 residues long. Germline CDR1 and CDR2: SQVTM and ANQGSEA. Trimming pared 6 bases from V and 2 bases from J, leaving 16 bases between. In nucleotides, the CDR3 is TGCAGCGTGGCCGGTATTTCCCTTAACACTGAAGCTTTCTTT. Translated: CSVAGISLNTEAFF.

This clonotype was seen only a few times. The DNA of the CDR3 is TGTGCCAGCAGTCCGCCGTGGGGGGCGGACCAGTACTTC. Translating gives CASSPPWGADQYF. The chain combines TRBV12-3 or TRBV12-4 with TRBJ2-5; D is tentatively TRBD1 or TRBD2 (6 bases each). The CDR3 contains 13 residues. V lost 5 bases and J 10 bases, leaving 17 bases between the germline ends.

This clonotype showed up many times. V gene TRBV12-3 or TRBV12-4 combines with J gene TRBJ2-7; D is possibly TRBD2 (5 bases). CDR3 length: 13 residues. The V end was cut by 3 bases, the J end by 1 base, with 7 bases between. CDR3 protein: CASSFRGSYEQYF. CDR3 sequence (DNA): TGTGCCAGCAGTTTTCGGGGTTCCTACGAGCAGTACTTC.

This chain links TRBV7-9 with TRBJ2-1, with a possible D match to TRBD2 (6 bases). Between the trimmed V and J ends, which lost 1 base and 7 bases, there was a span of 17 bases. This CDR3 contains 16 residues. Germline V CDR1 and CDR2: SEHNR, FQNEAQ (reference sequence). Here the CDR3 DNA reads TGTGCCAGCAGCTTAGGGCCGGTAGGAGGGACGAATGAGCAGTTCTTC. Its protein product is CASSLGPVGGTNEQFF.

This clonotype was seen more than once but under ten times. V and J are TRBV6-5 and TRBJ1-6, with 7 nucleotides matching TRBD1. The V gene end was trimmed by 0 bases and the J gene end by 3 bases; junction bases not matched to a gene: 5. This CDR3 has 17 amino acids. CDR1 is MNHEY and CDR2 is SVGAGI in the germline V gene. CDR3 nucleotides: TGTGCCAGCAGTTACTCATCGACAGGGATCTATAATTCACCCCTCCACTTT. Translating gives CASSYSSTGIYNSPLHF.